This T cell receptor beta chain came from a study of cytomegalovirus exposure and HLA in healthy donors. These donors, healthy bone marrow donors, were studied. The CDR3 covers 16 residues. Trimming removed 6 bases from V and 7 bases from J, with 19 bases in between. CDR1 and CDR2 from the germline V gene are LGHNA and YSLEER. Researchers ran the PCR with 60 Vbeta and 13 Jbeta primers. Profiling relied on immunoSEQ multiplex PCR, and the TCRdb table lists in-frame clones only, not all of them. This table has some 190,000 clones, about 80% appearing once. The chain links TRBV4-3 to TRBJ1-6; possible D gene TRBD1, 5 bases. The TCR sequence derives from a man aged 18 to 35 in good health and CMV-seronegative. The sample was PBMCs. The CDR3 coding sequence is TGCGCCAGCAGAACGGGACTGTCCCCCACCAATTCACCCCTCCACTTT. Translation gives CASRTGLSPTNSPLHF.